The rows below give T cell receptor beta chains drawn from one sample of a study of blood T cell repertoires in COVID-19. Profiling relied on immunoSEQ multiplex PCR, and the TCRdb table lists in-frame clones only, not all of them. The data contain tens of thousands of clones, approximately 84% of them singletons. The specimen sequenced was peripheral blood. Source of these receptors: a man aged 50 to 59 with active COVID-19. Both conserved end residues are part of each CDR3. Fields, in order: V gene, D gene, J gene, clone size, CDR3 protein, CDR3 DNA. The D gene is left open where the match is weak. Clone sizes are given selectively: once, few, many, or a class where the clone is expanded.

v_call: TRBV10-2
d_call: .
j_call: TRBJ2-5
clone_size: .
cdr3_aa: CASSASRKSPETQYF
cdr3_nt: TGCGCCAGCAGTGCTTCGAGGAAGTCCCCAGAGACCCAGTACTTC

v_call: TRBV7-9
d_call: TRBD1
j_call: TRBJ1-4
clone_size: .
cdr3_aa: CASSPATGNEKLFF
cdr3_nt: TGTGCCAGCAGCCCGGCGACAGGGAATGAAAAACTGTTTTTT

v_call: TRBV19
d_call: .
j_call: TRBJ1-6
clone_size: .
cdr3_aa: CASTSRDTYNSPLHF
cdr3_nt: TGTGCCAGTACCTCACGGGACACCTATAATTCACCCCTCCACTTT

v_call: TRBV10-3
d_call: .
j_call: TRBJ1-5
clone_size: .
cdr3_aa: CAISADIGNQPQHF
cdr3_nt: TGTGCCATCAGTGCGGACATCGGCAATCAGCCCCAGCATTTT

v_call: TRBV4-1
d_call: TRBD2
j_call: TRBJ2-2
clone_size: .
cdr3_aa: CASSHASGENTGELFF
cdr3_nt: TGCGCCAGCAGCCACGCTAGCGGGGAGAACACCGGGGAGCTGTTTTTT

v_call: TRBV21-1
d_call: .
j_call: TRBJ2-7
clone_size: .
cdr3_aa: CASSKEASSEQYF
cdr3_nt: TGTGCCAGCAGCAAAGAAGCCTCGAGCGAGCAGTACTTC

v_call: TRBV6-4
d_call: .
j_call: TRBJ2-3
clone_size: .
cdr3_aa: CASSPRGPDTDTQYF
cdr3_nt: TGTGCCAGCAGCCCCAGGGGCCCCGACACAGATACGCAGTATTTT

v_call: TRBV7-9
d_call: .
j_call: TRBJ1-5
clone_size: few
cdr3_aa: CASSFDSSNQPQHF
cdr3_nt: TGTGCCAGCAGCTTTGACAGTAGCAATCAGCCCCAGCATTTT

v_call: TRBV30
d_call: TRBD1
j_call: TRBJ1-1
clone_size: .
cdr3_aa: CALMTGSWAEAFF
cdr3_nt: TGTGCCTTGATGACAGGGAGCTGGGCTGAAGCTTTCTTT

v_call: TRBV30
d_call: .
j_call: TRBJ2-5
clone_size: .
cdr3_aa: CAWSAQDQETQYF
cdr3_nt: TGTGCCTGGAGTGCGCAGGACCAAGAGACCCAGTACTTC

v_call: TRBV6-6
d_call: .
j_call: TRBJ1-4
clone_size: once
cdr3_aa: CASSYVWGEGEKLFF
cdr3_nt: TGTGCCAGCAGTTACGTCTGGGGGGAGGGTGAAAAACTGTTTTTT

v_call: TRBV30
d_call: TRBD1
j_call: TRBJ1-1
clone_size: .
cdr3_aa: CAWSGRGQAFF
cdr3_nt: TGTGCCTGGAGTGGCAGGGGGCAAGCTTTCTTT

v_call: TRBV7-2
d_call: TRBD2
j_call: TRBJ2-3
clone_size: few
cdr3_aa: CASSPGLANQDTQYF
cdr3_nt: TGTGCCAGCAGCCCGGGACTAGCGAACCAGGATACGCAGTATTTT

v_call: TRBV5-1
d_call: TRBD1
j_call: TRBJ2-2
clone_size: .
cdr3_aa: CASSPSGTGSTGELFF
cdr3_nt: TGCGCCAGCAGCCCAAGCGGGACAGGGAGCACCGGGGAGCTGTTTTTT

v_call: TRBV4-1
d_call: .
j_call: TRBJ2-1
clone_size: .
cdr3_aa: CASGLSESSYNEQFF
cdr3_nt: TGCGCCAGCGGCCTAAGCGAGAGCTCCTACAATGAGCAGTTCTTC

v_call: TRBV5-1
d_call: .
j_call: TRBJ2-2
clone_size: few
cdr3_aa: CASSSGHNTGELFF
cdr3_nt: TGCGCCAGCAGCTCGGGACACAACACCGGGGAGCTGTTTTTT